The 6 T cell receptor beta chains listed next were all sequenced from one sample in a study of OX40 agonist ivuxolimab in advanced cancers. Repertoires were generated with immunoSEQ multiplex PCR, while TCRdb's copy carries only in-frame clones and drops some. Of around 50,000 clones listed, more than 70% are singletons. This material consisted of CD4+ or CD8+ T cells sorted from blood, taken in a trial of the OX40 agonist ivuxolimab. Receptor source: an adult with an advanced solid tumor such as melanoma, head and neck, liver or kidney cancer.

Remarks on this clone: Additional DNA sequences in this sample encode the identical CDR3. The V gene is TRBV29-1, the J gene TRBJ2-7; no firm D call. Germline CDR1 reads SQVTM; CDR2 reads ANQGSEA. The V gene lost 4 bases and the J gene lost 0 bases, with 4 bases spanning the gap. CDR3 length: 11 amino acids. The CDR3 region has the DNA TGCAGCGTTGGCCTCTCCTACGAGCAGTACTTC. Translation gives CSVGLSYEQYF.

The chain has TRBV5-1 and TRBJ2-3; TRBD2 matches at 7 bases. Looked up from germline, CDR1 is SGHRS and CDR2 is YFSETQ. The CDR3 sequence is 16 residues long. V lost 0 bases to trimming and J lost 7 bases; unmatched junction nucleotides: 11. This CDR3 reads CASSLGSGASRNTQYF. The CDR3 nucleotides are TGCGCCAGCAGCTTGGGGAGCGGGGCGTCGCGGAATACGCAGTATTTT.

This CDR3 is CSAVQTGASPYGYTF. In DNA, the CDR3 is TGCAGCGCCGTTCAAACAGGGGCCTCCCCCTATGGCTACACCTTC. The V gene is TRBV29-1, the J gene TRBJ1-2; TRBD1 matches 7 bases. Germline loops: CDR1 SQVTM, CDR2 ANQGSEA. Losses at the gene ends were 7 bases for V and 4 bases for J; bases not matched to a gene: 15. The CDR3 contains 15 residues.

The V and J genes are TRBV9 and TRBJ2-1, with 8 positions matching TRBD2. Germline V gene data show CDR1 as SGDLS and CDR2 as YYNGEE. Trimming cost V 3 bases and J 9 bases; bases outside gene matches: 8. This CDR3 comprises 14 residues. This CDR3 is CASSGGLELGEQFF. The CDR3 coding sequence is TGTGCCAGCAGCGGGGGACTAGAGCTCGGTGAGCAGTTCTTC.

The chain has TRBV28 and TRBJ1-6, with D maybe TRBD1 (5 bases). Germline-derived CDR1 and CDR2 are MDHEN and SYDVKM. The CDR3 totals 17 residues. V shed 2 bases and J shed 9 bases, with 20 bases lying between them. CDR3 nucleotide sequence: TGTGCCAGCAGTTTAGGGCAGATGGGGACCTTTGGTTCACCCCTCCACTTT. It translates to CASSLGQMGTFGSPLHF. Supplemented by reference TRBV28 and TRBJ1-6, the full variable domain reads DVKVTQSSRYLVKRTGEKVFLECVQDMDHENMFWYRQDPGLGLRLIYFSYDVKMKEKGDIPEGYSVSREKKERFSLILESASTNQTSMYLCASSLGQMGTFGSPLHFGNGTRLTVT.

The chain has TRBV4-2 and TRBJ2-7; 7 bases fit TRBD2. With 1 base clipped from V and 2 bases from J, the junction kept 11 bases outside the gene matches. The germline V gene encodes CDR1 LGHNA and CDR2 YNFKEQ. This CDR3 contains 17 residues. The CDR3 region has the DNA TGTGCCAGCAGCCAAGCTCCGGGACTAACCCCTCCCTACGAGCAGTACTTC. Amino acid sequence: CASSQAPGLTPPYEQYF.